This TCR beta chain was observed in a study of cytomegalovirus exposure and HLA in healthy donors. 60 Vbeta and 13 Jbeta primers were used in PCR. Here immunoSEQ multiplex PCR was the method, and the copy in TCRdb shows in-frame clones only, minus some. The data contain 45,000 to 65,000 clones, 72% of them singletons. CDR3 length: 18 residues. Trimming pared 3 bases from V and 1 base from J, leaving 22 bases between. The germline CDR1 and CDR2 sequences are SGDLS and YYNGEE. The TCR originated in a woman aged 45-65 years in good health and CMV-seropositive. Sequenced sample: PBMCs. The genes are TRBV9 and TRBJ2-5; D is undetermined. CDR3 in amino acids: CASSASKRAPLVQETQYF. CDR3 bases: TGTGCCAGCAGCGCCTCCAAAAGAGCACCTCTCGTCCAAGAGACCCAGTACTTC. The full variable domain, completed using reference TRBV9 and TRBJ2-5, is DSGVTQTPKHLITATGQRVTLRCSPRSGDLSVYWYQQSLDQGLQFLIQYYNGEERAKGNILERFSAQQFPDLHSELNLSSLELGDSALYFCASSASKRAPLVQETQYFGPGTRLLVL.